A selection of T cell receptor beta chains follows, all from one sample in a study of blood T cell repertoires in COVID-19. Libraries were prepared by immunoSEQ multiplex PCR; TCRdb keeps only in-frame clonotypes and omits some of them. The repertoire includes about 140,000 clones, more than 65% of them detected once, and around 13% sits in the top ten. The material sequenced was peripheral blood. Source of these receptors: a man older than 75 with acute or convalescent COVID-19. Each CDR3 is given with its conserved first and last residue. D genes are given only for firm matches. Only part of the rows carry a size: once, few, many, or a class if the clone is expanded.

d_gene: NA; abundance: NA; v_gene: TRBV2; j_gene: TRBJ2-6; CDR3aa: CASSMWTDYSGANVLTF; CDR3nt: TGTGCCAGCAGTATGTGGACAGACTACTCTGGGGCCAACGTCCTGACTTTC
d_gene: NA; abundance: once; v_gene: TRBV2; j_gene: TRBJ2-5; CDR3aa: CASSSPLVTQYF; CDR3nt: TGTGCCAGCAGTTCACCCCTAGTTACCCAGTACTTC
d_gene: NA; abundance: NA; v_gene: TRBV3-1/TRBV3-2; j_gene: TRBJ1-5; CDR3aa: CASSSGVSNQPQHF; CDR3nt: TGTGCCAGCAGCTCAGGGGTAAGCAATCAGCCCCAGCATTTT
d_gene: NA; abundance: few; v_gene: TRBV7-8; j_gene: TRBJ1-1; CDR3aa: CASSLVRGNTEAFF; CDR3nt: TGTGCCAGCAGCTTAGTCCGGGGGAACACTGAAGCTTTCTTT
d_gene: TRBD2; abundance: NA; v_gene: TRBV28; j_gene: TRBJ2-7; CDR3aa: CASSFHRTSVSYEQYF; CDR3nt: TGTGCCAGCAGTTTTCACCGGACTAGCGTCTCCTACGAGCAGTACTTC
d_gene: TRBD1; abundance: NA; v_gene: TRBV6-5; j_gene: TRBJ2-5; CDR3aa: CASSRKDRPETQYF; CDR3nt: TGTGCCAGCAGCCGGAAGGACAGGCCGGAGACCCAGTACTTC
d_gene: TRBD2; abundance: few; v_gene: TRBV7-2; j_gene: TRBJ2-5; CDR3aa: CASLPNLAGVQTQYF; CDR3nt: TGTGCCAGCCTGCCAAATCTAGCGGGGGTTCAGACCCAGTACTTC
d_gene: NA; abundance: NA; v_gene: TRBV10-3; j_gene: TRBJ2-3; CDR3aa: CAISESSPGSPDTQYF; CDR3nt: TGTGCCATCAGTGAGTCGAGCCCCGGGTCCCCAGATACGCAGTATTTT
d_gene: NA; abundance: NA; v_gene: TRBV7-2; j_gene: TRBJ2-7; CDR3aa: CASSARAYEQYF; CDR3nt: TGTGCCAGCAGCGCAAGAGCCTACGAGCAGTACTTC
d_gene: TRBD1; abundance: NA; v_gene: TRBV9; j_gene: TRBJ2-1; CDR3aa: CASSVAGGSQWSQFF; CDR3nt: TGTGCCAGCAGCGTAGCAGGGGGATCGCAATGGAGTCAGTTCTTC
d_gene: TRBD1; abundance: NA; v_gene: TRBV7-3; j_gene: TRBJ2-3; CDR3aa: CASSETGGTDTQYF; CDR3nt: TGTGCCAGCAGCGAGACAGGGGGCACAGATACGCAGTATTTT
d_gene: TRBD2; abundance: few; v_gene: TRBV11-2; j_gene: TRBJ2-1; CDR3aa: CASSLLAGVYNEQFF; CDR3nt: TGTGCCAGCAGCTTATTAGCGGGGGTCTACAATGAGCAGTTCTTC
d_gene: NA; abundance: NA; v_gene: TRBV28; j_gene: TRBJ1-1; CDR3aa: CASTPSGIVTEAFF; CDR3nt: TGTGCCAGCACCCCCTCCGGGATTGTCACTGAAGCTTTCTTT
d_gene: TRBD1; abundance: NA; v_gene: TRBV6-5; j_gene: TRBJ2-2; CDR3aa: CASKDRGTTGELFF; CDR3nt: TGTGCCAGCAAAGACAGGGGAACCACCGGGGAGCTGTTTTTT
d_gene: TRBD1; abundance: NA; v_gene: TRBV2; j_gene: TRBJ1-1; CDR3aa: CASSEDRVSDTEAFF; CDR3nt: TGTGCCAGCAGCGAAGACAGGGTAAGCGACACTGAAGCTTTCTTT
d_gene: NA; abundance: few; v_gene: TRBV6-5; j_gene: TRBJ1-4; CDR3aa: CASSRQAFFPEKLFF; CDR3nt: TGTGCCAGCAGTCGACAGGCGTTCTTTCCTGAAAAACTGTTTTTT
d_gene: NA; abundance: NA; v_gene: TRBV28; j_gene: TRBJ1-5; CDR3aa: CASSLPQGINQPQHF; CDR3nt: TGTGCCAGCAGTTTACCTCAGGGGATCAATCAGCCCCAGCATTTT
d_gene: TRBD1; abundance: NA; v_gene: TRBV11-1; j_gene: TRBJ2-7; CDR3aa: CAIDVPRGRGEQYF; CDR3nt: TGTGCCATCGACGTGCCCAGGGGGCGGGGCGAGCAGTACTTC
d_gene: NA; abundance: NA; v_gene: TRBV7-2; j_gene: TRBJ1-1; CDR3aa: CASSLEQGVTEAFF; CDR3nt: TGTGCCAGCAGCTTAGAACAGGGCGTCACTGAAGCTTTCTTT
d_gene: TRBD1; abundance: NA; v_gene: TRBV5-1; j_gene: TRBJ2-7; CDR3aa: CASSLGPQGINEQYF; CDR3nt: TGCGCCAGCAGCTTAGGGCCACAGGGGATCAACGAGCAGTACTTC
d_gene: NA; abundance: once; v_gene: TRBV12-3/TRBV12-4; j_gene: TRBJ2-7; CDR3aa: CASSFGGYEQYF; CDR3nt: TGTGCCAGCAGTTTCGGTGGTTACGAGCAGTACTTC
d_gene: NA; abundance: NA; v_gene: TRBV4-3; j_gene: TRBJ2-1; CDR3aa: CASSQASSHHDEQFF; CDR3nt: TGCGCCAGCAGCCAAGCGTCTAGCCACCACGATGAGCAGTTCTTC
d_gene: NA; abundance: NA; v_gene: TRBV9; j_gene: TRBJ1-3; CDR3aa: CASSPDTGQGNTIYF; CDR3nt: TGTGCCAGCAGCCCCGATACAGGGCAAGGAAACACCATATATTTT
d_gene: TRBD2; abundance: NA; v_gene: TRBV5-1; j_gene: TRBJ2-1; CDR3aa: CASSWGLVREQFF; CDR3nt: TGCGCCAGCAGCTGGGGACTAGTCCGCGAGCAGTTCTTC
d_gene: TRBD1; abundance: once; v_gene: TRBV15; j_gene: TRBJ2-1; CDR3aa: CATSRDSLGTGYPNEQFF; CDR3nt: TGTGCCACCAGCAGAGATAGTCTCGGGACAGGGTATCCCAATGAGCAGTTCTTC
d_gene: NA; abundance: NA; v_gene: TRBV18; j_gene: TRBJ2-7; CDR3aa: CASSPILVGGEQYF; CDR3nt: TGTGCCAGCTCACCGATACTCGTGGGGGGCGAGCAGTACTTC
d_gene: NA; abundance: once; v_gene: TRBV28; j_gene: TRBJ1-5; CDR3aa: CASSLVPGDGNQPQHF; CDR3nt: TGTGCCAGCAGTTTAGTTCCCGGGGATGGCAATCAGCCCCAGCATTTT
d_gene: NA; abundance: NA; v_gene: TRBV7-2; j_gene: TRBJ2-3; CDR3aa: CASSLSRDTNTQYF; CDR3nt: TGTGCCAGCAGCTTATCCCGGGACACCAATACGCAGTATTTT
d_gene: TRBD2; abundance: NA; v_gene: TRBV24-1; j_gene: TRBJ2-2; CDR3aa: CATSDLKISGGPNTGELFF; CDR3nt: TGTGCCACCAGTGATTTGAAGATTAGCGGGGGCCCGAACACCGGGGAGCTGTTTTTT
d_gene: NA; abundance: NA; v_gene: TRBV24-1; j_gene: TRBJ2-3; CDR3aa: CATSVPGPSTDTQYF; CDR3nt: TGTGCCACCAGTGTTCCAGGCCCTAGCACAGATACGCAGTATTTT
d_gene: NA; abundance: NA; v_gene: TRBV27; j_gene: TRBJ1-1; CDR3aa: CASRAGFSEAFF; CDR3nt: TGTGCCAGCAGGGCAGGGTTTTCTGAAGCTTTCTTT
d_gene: NA; abundance: NA; v_gene: TRBV5-6; j_gene: TRBJ2-2; CDR3aa: CASRRLNTGELFF; CDR3nt: TGTGCCAGCAGAAGACTAAACACCGGGGAGCTGTTTTTT
d_gene: NA; abundance: NA; v_gene: TRBV18; j_gene: TRBJ2-2; CDR3aa: CASSLGQGNTGELFF; CDR3nt: TGTGCCAGCTCATTGGGTCAGGGGAACACCGGGGAGCTGTTTTTT
d_gene: NA; abundance: NA; v_gene: TRBV7-3; j_gene: TRBJ2-1; CDR3aa: CASSHGSYNEQFF; CDR3nt: TGTGCCAGCAGCCACGGGTCCTACAATGAGCAGTTCTTC
d_gene: TRBD1; abundance: NA; v_gene: TRBV4-1; j_gene: TRBJ2-1; CDR3aa: CASNAGTGPYNEQFF; CDR3nt: TGCGCCAGCAACGCGGGGACAGGGCCCTACAATGAGCAGTTCTTC
d_gene: TRBD1; abundance: once; v_gene: TRBV6-6; j_gene: TRBJ2-4; CDR3aa: CASRLQGAGNIQYF; CDR3nt: TGTGCCAGCAGGTTACAGGGGGCTGGAAACATTCAGTACTTC